Listed here is a single T cell receptor (beta chain). What it recognizes is unknown. This sample is drawn from a study of cytomegalovirus exposure and HLA in healthy donors. Study outcomes and limitations: According to the study, around 160 TCR beta chains were cytomegalovirus-associated. Later, TCR association rates were found to vary by HLA locus, highest for DRB1 and lowest for HLA-C.

Researchers ran the PCR with 60 Vbeta and 13 Jbeta primers. The authors' processing: About 12 million shared chains were among the 65 million to 85 million unique TCR beta chains that a later analysis counted. The assay was immunoSEQ multiplex PCR, and TCRdb's table has in-frame clones only and misses some. V, J and clone size derive from that table, while D and trimming were established from the DNA sequence. The table lists over 150,000 clones, about 75% of them singletons. Trimming removed 2 bases at V and 6 bases at J, with 5 bases between. The CDR3 length is 11 residues. Germline CDR1 is SGHRS and CDR2 is YFSETQ.

The sample comprised PBMCs. This sequence was found in a woman aged 45-65 years in good health and CMV-seropositive. The V gene is TRBV5-1, the J gene TRBJ1-2, with D unresolved. CDR3 region: CASSFSDGYTF. The CDR3 DNA follows: TGCGCCAGCAGCTTTAGTGATGGCTACACCTTC.